This T cell receptor (beta chain) is drawn from a study of cytomegalovirus exposure and HLA in healthy donors. Study-level findings and limits: Productive rates of about 87% or about 30% were seen for most TCR beta V segments in an earlier analysis. It was reported that TCR beta sequences correctly inferred the HLA-A and HLA-B alleles for most subjects.

With 60 Vbeta and 13 Jbeta primers, the PCR was carried out. Data came from immunoSEQ multiplex PCR; TCRdb stores just in-frame clones and leaves some out. The table shows approximately 91,000 clones, with more than 75% occurring only once. With respect to this clone: Antigen unknown.

The CDR3 runs to 14 residues. Per germline, CDR1 LNHDA and CDR2 SQIVND (reference sequence). The V end was cut by 6 bases, the J end by 2 bases, with 10 bases between. The chain uses TRBV19 and TRBJ1-4; D is unclear. Sequenced: PBMCs. This clonotype was obtained from a human donor in good health. CDR3 bases: TGTGCCAGTAGCACCGCTGAGACTAATGAAAAACTGTTTTTT. Residues: CASSTAETNEKLFF.